This TCR beta chain was captured by sequencing in a study of shared clonotypes between healthy human individuals (dated by TCRdb to between 2020 and 2021). For context, the study as a whole: The cohort comprised a couple of women and a few men aged 18 to 49 years. For each donor, CD4 naive and CD4 memory were each run on three plates, CD8 naive on two plates, and CD8 memory on one plate. To estimate repertoire size and how much clonotypes are shared between individuals, the study performed deep sequencing of blood TCR repertoires from 4 to 6 healthy adults. Different laboratories and diverse techniques were used to prepare libraries and sequence TCR repertoires, to increase sequencing depth and limit assay-specific biases. Between about 0.94 and 10 billion PBMCs per donor were obtained by leukapheresis.

This clone was recorded only once. Its antigen is not yet known. No per-base quality is available; no much larger clone lies one base away. Using the deep immunoSEQ assay, TCR CDR3 regions were amplified from genomic DNA by multiplex PCR. Extracted genomic DNA from each cell subset was spread evenly across all wells of several immunoSEQ 96-well plates, with each plate serving as a replicate. For sorted subsets, around 200 ng genomic DNA, equal to about 30,000 T cell genomes, was loaded into each replicate PCR. Purified libraries were quantified with a Qubit 3.0 fluorometer, sized on a Bioanalyzer 2100, and re-quantified with the KAPA Library Quantification kit. Every immunoSEQ 96-well plate was sequenced on a separate single-read 150-cycle Illumina NextSeq 550 flow cell. The paper's data handling went like this. The immunoSEQ output contained only junctional sequences without quality scores, so filtering could not match that applied to full-length reads. To assign V/J genes and CDR3, sequences were annotated using PyIR, a Python wrapper for IgBLAST v1.9, with IMGT germline references. Reads were filtered out if the reads had weak V/J assignments (E-value above 1e-6), no CDR3, stop codons, out-of-frame junctions, or ambiguous translated residues. A V3J clonotype was defined by an identical inferred V gene, J gene, and CDR3 amino acid sequence. The percentage overlap between two repertoires was calculated by dividing the number of shared unique clonotypes by the size of the smaller repertoire. Three approaches were used to assess repertoire richness: RTK rarefaction, the Chao1 estimator, and Recon v2.1 estimates of unobserved clonotypes. For all TCRbeta clonotypes obtained by the gDNA method from a handful of donors, generation probabilities were computed with OLGA. In its TCRdb copy, this immuneACCESS table keeps in-frame sequences only and misses some clones. Where compared with another copy, unresolved V genes explain less than half of these, and the others have no known cause. V and J calls and clone size are given by that table; D and trimming were obtained from the DNA. Across this sample there are about 710,000 clones, with 72% seen only once. Clones ranked in the top ten supply under 2% of the sample.

Donors were healthy HIV-negative adults with no recently reported acute infections or vaccinations. Every donor was a Caucasian adult residing in Nashville, Tennessee, USA. CD4+ T cells were enriched through magnetic negative selection, after which naive cells were positively selected on CD45RA and the remaining negative fraction served as the memory subset. Blood was collected by leukapheresis, and PBMCs were isolated by Ficoll-Histopaque density gradient centrifugation and then cryopreserved in liquid nitrogen vapor phase. Analytical flow cytometry was used to check the purity and quantity of each magnetically sorted T cell population. Genomic DNA was isolated from each sorted fraction and quantified by UV absorbance on a Nanodrop 2000c. Overall study outcomes, separate from this receptor: Estimated clonotype richness was generally larger for naive than for memory subsets. Only blood was sampled, and tissue TCR repertoires likely differ from those in blood. Because the study included only a small number of donors, the genetic and exposure-history diversity represented was limited. Rarefaction of sorted-subset datasets indicated incomplete sequencing despite the large sequencing depth. When a few donors were compared, the shared fraction of clonotypes was roughly 5% for naive CD4, around 3.6% for naive CD8, 2% to 2.5% for memory CD4, and roughly 0.4% for memory CD8. Pairwise subsampling indicated that sequencing depth was expected to affect the degree of clonotype sharing among donors. Higher generation probabilities were observed for clonotypes shared by all four sorted-subset donors than for non-shared clonotypes.

The V and J ends are trimmed by 0 bases and 4 bases, leaving 11 bases between them. From the cysteine through the phenylalanine, the CDR3 covers 15 amino acids. Only the CDR3 region is kept as DNA, spanning 45 bases read in frame from base 1. Sequences SGHNT (CDR1) and YYREEE (CDR2) are obtained from the germline V gene (reference sequence). The receptor chain draws on TRBV5-4 and TRBJ2-1, with the D gene too uncertain to name. The source material was memory CD4+ T cells sorted from blood. The cell subset or site label of this sample denotes: CD45RA-negative fraction. The clonotype was recovered from a woman younger than 45 in good health. The nucleotides are TGTGCCAGCAGCTTGGAGGGTTCGGAATACAATGAGCAGTTCTTC. This sequence encodes CASSLEGSEYNEQFF.